Presented here are 6 T cell receptor beta chains from one specimen sequenced in a study of control samples from healthy donors and cancer patients. Clones were sequenced by immunoSEQ multiplex PCR, and TCRdb holds only the in-frame ones, with some missing. This repertoire shows some 160,000 clones, around nine tenths found once; its top ten account for roughly 5%. Input material: blood. Receptor source: a man aged 25 to 45 in good health.

J is TRBJ1-1 and V is TRBV5-4; D is uncertain. The CDR3 has 13 amino acids. Trimming removed 4 bases from V and 3 bases from J, with 10 bases in between. Germline V gives CDR1 SGHNT, CDR2 YYREEE (reference sequence). CDR3 protein: CASSTAEYTEAFF. In nucleotides, the CDR3 is TGTGCCAGCAGCACAGCGGAGTACACTGAAGCTTTCTTT.

This clone was seen just once. This chain uses TRBV5-4 with TRBJ1-5; D not certain. The V gene lost 0 bases and the J gene lost 2 bases, with 9 bases spanning the gap. Looked up from germline, CDR1 is SGHNT and CDR2 is YYREEE (reference sequence). The CDR3 runs 15 residues. The CDR3 sequence is CASSLGIDRNQPQHF. In DNA form, the CDR3 reads TGTGCCAGCAGCTTGGGTATAGATCGCAATCAGCCCCAGCATTTT.

The DNA of the CDR3 is TGTGCCAGCAGCGTAGGGGACCTACGGAGCTATGGCTACACCTTC. Protein product: CASSVGDLRSYGYTF. V and J are TRBV9 and TRBJ1-2, with TRBD1 as a possible D gene (5 bases). Germline V CDR1 and CDR2: SGDLS, YYNGEE. This CDR3 has 15 amino acids. Trimming took off 0 bases at V and 4 bases at J, with 13 bases between the two ends.

The CDR3 loop reads CASSILRDTMNTEAFF. The CDR3 nucleotides are TGCGCCAGCAGCATACTCCGGGACACCATGAACACTGAAGCTTTCTTT. The V gene is TRBV5-1, the J gene TRBJ1-1; D might be TRBD1 (6 bases). Trimming took off 4 bases at V and 0 bases at J, with 16 bases between the two ends. Germline lookup yields CDR1 SGHRS and CDR2 YFSETQ. This CDR3 is 16 amino acids long. Variable domain in full (rest from reference TRBV5-1 and TRBJ1-1): KAGVTQTPRYLIKTRGQQVTLSCSPISGHRSVSWYQQTPGQGLQFLFEYFSETQRNKGNFPGRFSGRQFSNSRSEMNVSTLELGDSALYLCASSILRDTMNTEAFFGQGTRLTVV.

The V call is TRBV15, the J call TRBJ2-1, with a possible D match to TRBD2 (6 bases). This CDR3 is 15 amino acids long. The germline V gene encodes CDR1 LNHNV and CDR2 YYDKDF (reference sequence). The V end was cut by 2 bases, the J end by 6 bases, with 14 bases between. The CDR3 spells CATSRPPRDSNEQFF. CDR3 nucleotide sequence: TGTGCCACCAGCAGACCTCCACGGGACTCCAATGAGCAGTTCTTC. Filled out from reference TRBV15 and TRBJ2-1, the complete variable domain reads DAMVIQNPRYQVTQFGKPVTLSCSQTLNHNVMYWYQQKSSQAPKLLFHYYDKDFNNEADTPDNFQSRRPNTSFCFLDIRSPGLGDTAMYLCATSRPPRDSNEQFFGPGTRLTVL.

This rearrangement joins TRBV29-1 to TRBJ1-1, with a weak D call TRBD1 (5 bases). The germline V gene encodes CDR1 SQVTM and CDR2 ANQGSEA. V lost 4 bases and J lost 7, with 7 bases in between. The CDR3 consists of 10 residues. For the CDR3, the DNA is TGCAGCGTTGCAGGGCTTGAAGCTTTCTTT. Protein product: CSVAGLEAFF.